This T cell receptor (beta chain) appears in the sequencing data of a study of molecular identifiers for immune sequencing clone quantification listed by TCRdb under 2018. About the investigation overall: For a replicate experiment, the RNA from either approximately 20,000 or 100,000 naive CD8 T cells was divided into five aliquots, and four of those aliquots went on to sequencing. The study was a methods study using CD8 T cells to benchmark molecular-identifier clustering-based TCR repertoire sequencing (MIDCIRS) and TCR RNA copy counting. Points the paper makes about the study in general: Spiked-in Jurkat TCR RNA (around nine copies' worth), which is not part of the donor repertoire, was contained in the naive libraries. When barcode sub-clustering was left out, chimeric consensus sequences inflated TCR diversity, with chimeras reaching as high as 47%. Highly expanded clone sizes could be underestimated because identical TCR molecules may share a barcode. Even against a background of one million naive CD8 T cells, spiked-in Jurkat TCR RNA amounting to a single cell's worth was reported to be detectable. In CMV-specific effector cells, clones with more than 20 RNA copies contained over 98% of molecules, whereas in naive cells such clones contained under 1% of molecules. Modeling estimated 2.5 to 3.5 recovered TCR RNA copies per cell, compared with about 10 by digital PCR, which implies approximately 30% capture efficiency.

Libraries of naive CD8 T cells were generated from roughly 20,000 to 1,000,000 sorted cells, with 10%, 30% or 50% of the purified RNA used. Naive CD8 T cells, defined as CD8+CD4-CCR7+CD45RA+, were FACS-sorted into RLT Plus buffer on a BD FACSAria II. Detection sensitivity was tested by spiking Jurkat RNA equal to some 11 TCR copies' worth into samples containing roughly 17,000-1,100,000 naive CD8 T cells. CD8 T cells were enriched using RosetteSep CD8+ T Cell Enrichment Cocktail and Ficoll-Paque, and the enriched cells then underwent ACK red cell lysis. Trimming takes 4 bases off V and 6 bases off J; junction bases not matched to a gene: 8. Inclusive of the bounding cysteine and phenylalanine, the CDR3 is 15 residues long. The retained sequence is limited to the CDR3, 45 bases, with the frame set at the first base. The germline V gene (reference sequence) sets CDR1 to SGHKS and CDR2 to YYEKEE. Library preparation used PCR. The sequencing machine was an Illumina HiSeq 4000. Bulk TCR libraries were generated as previously described, with the TCR primers listed in Table S5 used. Purification of total RNA was performed with the Qiagen AllPrep DNA/RNA kit. Before analysis, reads from multiple sequencing runs of the same library were pooled. The original pipeline was this. Reads were retained only if their TCR constant sequence matched exactly, and those retained reads were trimmed to 150 nt and grouped according to their 12-nt molecular barcodes. Reads within each barcode group were sub-clustered using a 15% Levenshtein threshold, and quality-weighted consensus sequences were constructed for each RNA molecule. Non-functional sequences were discarded, and so were lower-count sequences lying one edit away from another sequence. On the basis of fitting two negative binomial distributions, barcode sub-clusters with fewer than 20% of the maximum read count were discarded. TCRdb trimmed public reads at Q25 via fastp, called clones via MiXCR and kept in-frame beta chains. Each entry is one CDR3 protein sequence, shown with its most common DNA and genes. For this entry, the V and J calls and clone size follow TCRdb and not the study's own pipeline. Across this sample there are approximately 90,000 distinct CDR3 sequences, with approximately 22% seen only once. Roughly 1% of the sample is held by the ten biggest clonotypes.

In the case of this clonotype: No cognate antigen has been identified for it. No quality values exist for individual bases; no much larger clone is one base distant.

The clonotype comes from a human donor in good health. Some libraries in this study had Jurkat cell RNA spiked in. The sequenced material came from naive CD8+ T cells from blood, with Jurkat cell RNA spiked in. The sample's cell subset or site label is to be understood as: FACS-sorted CD8+CD4-CCR7+CD45RA+ naive T cells. The chain is made from TRBV5-5 and TRBJ1-4; 8 nucleotides in the junction match TRBD1. The DNA sequence follows: TGTGCCAGCAGCCTACAGGGGGGGATGTATGAAAAACTGTTTTTT. It encodes CASSLQGGMYEKLFF.